This TCR beta chain was sequenced for a study of T cell responses to AZD1222 COVID-19 vaccine. Method: immunoSEQ multiplex PCR; TCRdb's copy keeps in-frame clones and lacks some. The sample consists of 150,000 to 200,000 clones, 94% of them appearing once. Germline V gene sequence: CDR1 SGHTA, CDR2 FQGNSA. The CDR3 totals 14 residues. The V end lost 5 bases, the J end lost 1 base, and 11 bases lay between the germline ends. This sequence was found in an adult in good health. The rearrangement uses TRBV7-2 and TRBJ1-1; a possible D gene is TRBD1 (6 bases). Sample: peripheral blood, taken on day 0 of AZD1222 vaccination. The CDR3, as DNA: TGTGCCAGCAGCAACAGGGTAGGGAACACTGAAGCTTTCTTT. The encoded protein is CASSNRVGNTEAFF.